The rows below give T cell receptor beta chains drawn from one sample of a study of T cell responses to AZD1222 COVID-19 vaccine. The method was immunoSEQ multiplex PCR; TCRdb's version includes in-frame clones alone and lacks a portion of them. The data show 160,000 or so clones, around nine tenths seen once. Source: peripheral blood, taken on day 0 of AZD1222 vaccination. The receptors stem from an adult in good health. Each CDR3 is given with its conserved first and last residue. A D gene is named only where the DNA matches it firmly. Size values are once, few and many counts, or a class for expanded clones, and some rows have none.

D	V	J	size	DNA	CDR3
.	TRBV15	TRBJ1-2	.	TGTGCCACCAGCAGAGATTTCGGGGATCTGGGCTATGGCTACACCTTC	CATSRDFGDLGYGYTF
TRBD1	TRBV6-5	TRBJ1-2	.	TGTGCCAGCAGATCCCGGGACAGAGCCTATGGCTACACCTTC	CASRSRDRAYGYTF
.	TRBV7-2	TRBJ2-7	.	TGTGCCAGCAGCTTAGTGACTAGCGAGCAGTACTTC	CASSLVTSEQYF
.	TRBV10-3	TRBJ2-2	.	TGTGCCATCAGGGACACCGCGAACACCGGGGAGCTGTTTTTT	CAIRDTANTGELFF
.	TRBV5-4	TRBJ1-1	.	TGTGCCAGCAGCTTAAGAGGGGGCACTGAAGCTTTCTTT	CASSLRGGTEAFF
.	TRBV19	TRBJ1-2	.	TGTGCCAGCGCCGTCCTTGGTGGCTACACCTTC	CASAVLGGYTF
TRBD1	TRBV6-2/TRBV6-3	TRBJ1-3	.	TGTGCCAGCAGTTTTCAGGGGGCGCCTGGAAACACCATATATTTT	CASSFQGAPGNTIYF
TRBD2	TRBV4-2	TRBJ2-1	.	TGTGCCAGCAGCCAAGAGTCGAGCGGGGGCTACAATGAGCAGTTCTTC	CASSQESSGGYNEQFF
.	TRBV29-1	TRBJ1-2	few	TGCAGCGTTGAAGGCTACACCTTC	CSVEGYTF
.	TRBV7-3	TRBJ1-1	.	TGTGCCAGCAGCCCCAGGAGGGGGAACACTGAAGCTTTCTTT	CASSPRRGNTEAFF
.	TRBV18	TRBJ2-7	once	TGTGCCAGCTCACCGTCGGACAGAGCTTTCTACGAGCAGTACTTC	CASSPSDRAFYEQYF
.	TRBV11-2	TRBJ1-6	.	TGTGCCAGCGGGGTAGCTTCACCCCTCCACTTT	CASGVASPLHF
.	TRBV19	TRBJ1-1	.	TGTGCCAGTACTGACAGCCCGGGCTCTGAAGCTTTCTTT	CASTDSPGSEAFF
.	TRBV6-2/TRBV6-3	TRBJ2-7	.	TGTGCCAGCAGTTACTCGGGAGCCTACGAGCAGTACTTC	CASSYSGAYEQYF
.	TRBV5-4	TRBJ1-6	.	TGTGCCAGCAGCTTGGGCAGCTCCTATAATTCACCCCTCCACTTT	CASSLGSSYNSPLHF
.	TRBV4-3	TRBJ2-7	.	TGCGCCAGCAGCCAAGATCAAGGGTTTATGCAGTACTTC	CASSQDQGFMQYF
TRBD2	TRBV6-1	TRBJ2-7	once	TGTGCCAGCAGTGAAGCCTCAGCGGGAGGTCTGTTTGAGCAGTACTTC	CASSEASAGGLFEQYF
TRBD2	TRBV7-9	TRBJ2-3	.	TGTGCCAGCAGCTTAGCTCTAGCGGGGTTCCTCACAGATACGCAGTATTTT	CASSLALAGFLTDTQYF
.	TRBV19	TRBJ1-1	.	TGTGCCAGTAGTAACACGGAGTGGAACACTGAAGCTTTCTTT	CASSNTEWNTEAFF
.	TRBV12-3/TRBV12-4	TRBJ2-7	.	TGTGCCAGCAGTTTCGACCCCCCGGAGCAGTACTTC	CASSFDPPEQYF
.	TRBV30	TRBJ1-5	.	TGTGCCTGGAGTAAGGACCTAAATCAGCCCCAGCATTTT	CAWSKDLNQPQHF
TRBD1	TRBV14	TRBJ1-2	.	TGTGCCAGCAGCGGTGGACAGGGGGAGGGCTATGGCTACACCTTC	CASSGGQGEGYGYTF
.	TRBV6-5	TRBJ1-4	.	TGTGCCAGCAATGGGGGCGCGGCTAATGAAAAACTGTTTTTT	CASNGGAANEKLFF
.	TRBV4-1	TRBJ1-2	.	TGCGCCAGCAGCCAAGGGGGTGGGGGAGACTATGGCTACACCTTC	CASSQGGGGDYGYTF
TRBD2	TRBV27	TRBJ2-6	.	TGTGCCAGCAGTCGAGCGGGGCCCAACGTCCTGACTTTC	CASSRAGPNVLTF
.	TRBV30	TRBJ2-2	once	TGTGCCCGGGAAGGGCCCGGGGAGCTGTTTTTT	CAREGPGELFF
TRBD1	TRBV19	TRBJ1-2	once	TGTGCCAGTAGTACCCCCTTCCCAGTGACAGGGGAAGGTGGCAGCTACACCTTC	CASSTPFPVTGEGGSYTF
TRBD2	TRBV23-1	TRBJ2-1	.	TGCGCCAGCAGTCAAGTGAGACTAGCGGGAGCTAATGAGCAGTTCTTC	CASSQVRLAGANEQFF